This T cell receptor (beta chain) was profiled in a study of blood T cell repertoires in COVID-19. Study details: There were acute and convalescent COVID-19 samples, and they came from the United States, Italy and Spain. PBMCs, B-cell-depleted T cells, or T cells were the source of the cDNA or gDNA that made up the material.

As originally analysed: Amplification of reference gene primers was used by the study to estimate nucleated cell counts. The table came from immunoSEQ multiplex PCR; TCRdb's copy has only in-frame clones and leaves some out. That table furnishes V, J and clone size, whereas the DNA furnished D and trimming. This table holds 150,000 or so clones, over 75% found once. V shed 7 bases and J shed 3 bases, with 9 bases lying between them. The CDR3 extends over 13 amino acids. CDR1 is MNHEY, CDR2 SVGAGI, per germline. The sequencing sample was made of peripheral blood. The source of this sequence is a human donor in a cohort sampled during active COVID-19. The V and J genes are TRBV6-5 and TRBJ2-2; D is undetermined. The CDR3 protein is CASIRVDTGELFF. The DNA for the CDR3 is TGTGCCAGCATTCGGGTGGACACCGGGGAGCTGTTTTTT.